This T cell receptor beta chain stems from a study of CD8+ T cells in alopecia areata. T lymphocytes (CD4+ and CD8+) were sorted from PBMCs. Extraction and reverse transcription of RNA yielded cDNA as the sequencing template. Produced via immunoSEQ multiplex PCR; TCRdb's table is partial and in-frame only. This sample has approximately 89,000 clones; over 40% occur once, and the top ten carry approximately 0.79%. The material sequenced was CD4+ T cells sorted from blood. The receptor's source is a human donor with alopecia areata.

In DNA, the CDR3 is TGTGCCAGCAGTGAACAGCGGTCGCCCGAAGGGGACCAGTACTTC. This codes for CASSEQRSPEGDQYF. The rearrangement links TRBV2 to TRBJ2-5; possibly TRBD1 or TRBD2 for D (5 bases each). V dropped 2 bases and J dropped 10 bases, with 20 bases sitting between them. The CDR3 runs to 15 residues. Germline V gene sequence: CDR1 SNHLY, CDR2 FYNNEI.